A single sample gave rise to the 2 T cell receptor beta chains below, sequenced in a study of cytomegalovirus exposure and HLA in healthy donors. Primers: 60 Vbeta forward and 13 Jbeta reverse. The repertoire was sequenced with immunoSEQ multiplex PCR; TCRdb's copy has only in-frame clones and lacks some. The profile shows some 150,000 clones, around 77% of them singletons. Specimen: PBMCs. The receptors were gathered from a female donor in good health and CMV-seronegative.

DNA of the CDR3: TGTGCCTGGAGCCCACCCGGGATAGACCGTCGGGTAGAGCAGTTCTTC. Translating gives CAWSPPGIDRRVEQFF. This rearrangement joins TRBV30 to TRBJ2-1; possible D gene TRBD2, 5 bases. Per germline, CDR1 GTSNPN and CDR2 SVGIG (reference sequence). CDR3 size: 16 residues. V lost 3 bases to trimming and J lost 10 bases, with 25 bases between them.

This clone has only a few counts. This chain links TRBV7-2 with TRBJ2-7; unclear D gene. V dropped 5 bases and J dropped 4 bases, with 6 bases sitting between them. The CDR3 covers 11 residues. Germline V gene data show CDR1 as SGHTA and CDR2 as FQGNSA. CDR3 region: CASSLRYEQYF. The CDR3 coding sequence is TGTGCCAGCAGCCTCCGGTACGAGCAGTACTTC.